This T cell receptor (beta chain) originates from a study of cytomegalovirus exposure and HLA in healthy donors. PCR employed 60 Vbeta and 13 Jbeta primers. Some clones are missing from TCRdb's copy, which holds only in-frame ones; the method was immunoSEQ multiplex PCR. The sample lists 100,000 to 150,000 clones, less than 85% occurring once. In germline, CDR1 is SGHTA, CDR2 FQGNSA. This CDR3 contains 14 residues. The germline V and J ends were trimmed by 1 base and 8 bases, with 14 bases remaining between them. The chain joins TRBV7-2 to TRBJ1-2; possible D gene TRBD1, 6 bases. The clonotype originates from a woman aged 40-49 years in good health and CMV-seropositive. The sample comprised PBMCs. The CDR3 is CASSLVLQGTGYTF. The CDR3 nucleotides read TGTGCCAGCAGCTTAGTTCTGCAGGGGACGGGCTACACCTTC.